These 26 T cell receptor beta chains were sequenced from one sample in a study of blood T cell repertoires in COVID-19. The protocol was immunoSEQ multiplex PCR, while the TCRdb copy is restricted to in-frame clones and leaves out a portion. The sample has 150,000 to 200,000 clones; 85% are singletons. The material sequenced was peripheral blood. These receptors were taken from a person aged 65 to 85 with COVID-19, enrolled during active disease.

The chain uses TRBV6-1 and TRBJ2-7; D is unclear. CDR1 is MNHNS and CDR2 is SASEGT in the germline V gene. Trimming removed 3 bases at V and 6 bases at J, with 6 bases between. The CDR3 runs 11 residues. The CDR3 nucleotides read TGTGCCAGCAGTGAGTGGCTCGAGCAGTACTTC. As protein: CASSEWLEQYF.

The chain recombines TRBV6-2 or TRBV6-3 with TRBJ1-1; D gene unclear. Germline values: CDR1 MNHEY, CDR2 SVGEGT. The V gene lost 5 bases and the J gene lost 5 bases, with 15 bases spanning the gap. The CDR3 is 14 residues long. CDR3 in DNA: TGTGCCAGCAGTGCCCCCGGTGGGAGGACTGAAGCTTTCTTT. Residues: CASSAPGGRTEAFF.

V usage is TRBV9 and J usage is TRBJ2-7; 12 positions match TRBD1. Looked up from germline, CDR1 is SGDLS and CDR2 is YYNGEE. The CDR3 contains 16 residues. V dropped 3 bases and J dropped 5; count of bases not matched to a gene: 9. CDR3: CASSGRPGQGANEQYF. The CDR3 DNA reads TGTGCCAGCAGCGGACGACCGGGACAGGGGGCCAACGAGCAGTACTTC.

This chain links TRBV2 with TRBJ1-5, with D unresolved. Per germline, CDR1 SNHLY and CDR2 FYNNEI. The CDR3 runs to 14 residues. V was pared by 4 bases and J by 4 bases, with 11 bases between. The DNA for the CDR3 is TGTGCCAGCAGTGGGGCATTCGGTAATCAGCCCCAGCATTTT. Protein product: CASSGAFGNQPQHF.

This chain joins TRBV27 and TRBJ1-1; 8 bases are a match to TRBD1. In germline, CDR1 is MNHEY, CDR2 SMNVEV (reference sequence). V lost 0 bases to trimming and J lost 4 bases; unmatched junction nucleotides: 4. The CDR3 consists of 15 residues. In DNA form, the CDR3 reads TGTGCCAGCAGTTTATCAAGGACAGGGTTCACTGAAGCTTTCTTT. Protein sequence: CASSLSRTGFTEAFF.

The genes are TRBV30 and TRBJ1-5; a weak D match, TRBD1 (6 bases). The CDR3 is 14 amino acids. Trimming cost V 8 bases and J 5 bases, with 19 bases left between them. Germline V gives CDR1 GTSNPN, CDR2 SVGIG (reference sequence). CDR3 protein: CARRGAPSDQPQHF. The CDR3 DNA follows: TGTGCCCGCCGGGGGGCTCCAAGCGATCAGCCCCAGCATTTT.

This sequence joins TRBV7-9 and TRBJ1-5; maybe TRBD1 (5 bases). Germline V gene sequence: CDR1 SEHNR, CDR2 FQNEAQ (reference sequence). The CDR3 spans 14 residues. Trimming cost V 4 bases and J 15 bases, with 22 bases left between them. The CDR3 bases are TGTGCCAGCAGCTCGGGACTGACTGGAGGGCGCCCGCATTTT. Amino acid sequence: CASSSGLTGGRPHF.

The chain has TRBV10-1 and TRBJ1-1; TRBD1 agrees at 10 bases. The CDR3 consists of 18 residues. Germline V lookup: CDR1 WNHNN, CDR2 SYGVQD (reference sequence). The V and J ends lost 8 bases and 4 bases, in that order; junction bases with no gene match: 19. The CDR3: CASPKNPGTGEGGTEAFF. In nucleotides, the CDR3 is TGCGCCAGCCCGAAAAATCCCGGGACAGGGGAGGGTGGCACTGAAGCTTTCTTT.

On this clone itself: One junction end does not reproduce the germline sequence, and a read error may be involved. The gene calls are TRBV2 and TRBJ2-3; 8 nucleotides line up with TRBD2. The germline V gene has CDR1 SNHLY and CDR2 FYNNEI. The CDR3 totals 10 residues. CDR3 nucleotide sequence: TGCTATAGCGGGGCAGATACGCAGTATTTT. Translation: CYSGADTQYF.

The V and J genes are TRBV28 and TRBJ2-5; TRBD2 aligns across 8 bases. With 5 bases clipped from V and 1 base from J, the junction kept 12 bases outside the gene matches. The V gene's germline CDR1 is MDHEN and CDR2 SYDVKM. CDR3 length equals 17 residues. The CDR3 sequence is CASSSYIRGGPQETQYF. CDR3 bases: TGTGCCAGCAGTAGTTATATACGGGGGGGCCCCCAAGAGACCCAGTACTTC.

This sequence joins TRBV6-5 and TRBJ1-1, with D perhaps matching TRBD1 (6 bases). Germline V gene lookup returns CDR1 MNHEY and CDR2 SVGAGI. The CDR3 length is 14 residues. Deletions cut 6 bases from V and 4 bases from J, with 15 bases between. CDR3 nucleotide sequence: TGTGCCAGCAGGGCACAGGGTAGGGTCACTGAAGCTTTCTTT. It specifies CASRAQGRVTEAFF.

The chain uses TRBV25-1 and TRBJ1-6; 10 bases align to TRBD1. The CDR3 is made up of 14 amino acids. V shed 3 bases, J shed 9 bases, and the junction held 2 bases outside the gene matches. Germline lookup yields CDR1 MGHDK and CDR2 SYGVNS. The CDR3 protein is CASSERTGGSPLHF. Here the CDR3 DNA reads TGTGCCAGCAGTGAGAGGACAGGGGGTTCACCCCTCCACTTT.

CDR3: CASSPSVAGVSYEQYF. The CDR3 bases are TGTGCCAGCAGCCCATCTGTGGCGGGGGTTAGCTACGAGCAGTACTTC. The J gene is TRBJ2-7, the V gene TRBV7-8; 7 bases are shared with TRBD2. V was pared by 5 bases and J by 3 bases, with 13 bases of the junction left unmatched. The CDR3 is 16 amino acids. Germline V CDR1 and CDR2: SGHVS, FQNEAQ. Based on the CDR3 plus reference TRBV7-8 and TRBJ2-7, the full variable domain is GAGVSQSPRYKVAKRGQDVALRCDPISGHVSLFWYQQALGQGPEFLTYFQNEAQLDKSGLPSDRFFAERPEGSVSTLKIQRTQQEDSAVYLCASSPSVAGVSYEQYFGPGTRLTVT.

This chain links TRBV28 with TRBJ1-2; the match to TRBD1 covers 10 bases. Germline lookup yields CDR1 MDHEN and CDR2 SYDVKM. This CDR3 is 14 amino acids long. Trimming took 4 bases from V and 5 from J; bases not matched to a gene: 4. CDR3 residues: CASSWTGGRYGYTF. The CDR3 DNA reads TGTGCCAGCAGTTGGACAGGGGGTCGATATGGCTACACCTTC.

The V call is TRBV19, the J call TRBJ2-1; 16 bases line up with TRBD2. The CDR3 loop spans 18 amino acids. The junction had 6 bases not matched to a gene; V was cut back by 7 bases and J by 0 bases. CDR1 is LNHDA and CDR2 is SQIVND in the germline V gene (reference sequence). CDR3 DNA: TGTGCCAGTAAGCCGGGACTAGCGGGAGGGCGCTCCTACAATGAGCAGTTCTTC. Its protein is CASKPGLAGGRSYNEQFF.

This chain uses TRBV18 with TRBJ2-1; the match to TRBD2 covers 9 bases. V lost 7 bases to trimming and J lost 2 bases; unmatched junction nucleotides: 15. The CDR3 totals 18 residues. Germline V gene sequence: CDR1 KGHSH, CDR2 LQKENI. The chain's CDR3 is CASLPLPSGGPTYNEQFF. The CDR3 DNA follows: TGTGCCAGCTTACCCCTGCCGAGCGGGGGGCCGACCTACAATGAGCAGTTCTTC.

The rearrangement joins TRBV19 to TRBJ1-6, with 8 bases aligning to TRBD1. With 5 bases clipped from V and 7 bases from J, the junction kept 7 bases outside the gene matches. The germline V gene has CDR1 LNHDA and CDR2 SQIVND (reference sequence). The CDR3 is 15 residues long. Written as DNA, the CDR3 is TGTGCCAGTAGTTCAGACAGGGGCTACAATTCACCCCTCCACTTT. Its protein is CASSSDRGYNSPLHF.

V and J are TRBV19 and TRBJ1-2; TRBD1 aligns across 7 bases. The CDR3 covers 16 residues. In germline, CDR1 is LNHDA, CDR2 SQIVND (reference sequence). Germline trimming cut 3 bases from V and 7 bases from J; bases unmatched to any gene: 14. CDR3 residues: CASSINLFDRARGYTF. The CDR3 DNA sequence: TGTGCCAGTAGTATCAATCTTTTCGACAGGGCCCGTGGCTACACCTTC.

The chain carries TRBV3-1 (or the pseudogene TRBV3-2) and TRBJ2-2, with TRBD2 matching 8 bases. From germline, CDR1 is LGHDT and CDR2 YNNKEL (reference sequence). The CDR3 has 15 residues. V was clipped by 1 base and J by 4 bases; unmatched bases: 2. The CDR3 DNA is TGTGCCAGCAGCCAAGCGGGAGGGGGCACCGGGGAGCTGTTTTTT. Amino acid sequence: CASSQAGGGTGELFF.

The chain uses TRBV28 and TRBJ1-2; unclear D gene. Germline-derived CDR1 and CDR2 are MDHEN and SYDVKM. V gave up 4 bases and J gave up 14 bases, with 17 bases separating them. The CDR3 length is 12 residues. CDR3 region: CASSSPLKKETF. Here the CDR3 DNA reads TGTGCCAGCAGTTCCCCTTTGAAGAAAGAGACCTTC.

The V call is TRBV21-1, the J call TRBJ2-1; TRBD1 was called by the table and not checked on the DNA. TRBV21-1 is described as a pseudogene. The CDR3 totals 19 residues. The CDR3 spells CASSARDRGAGGPYNEQFF. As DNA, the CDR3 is TGTGCCAGCAGCGCCCGGGACAGAGGAGCCGGCGGACCCTACAATGAGCAGTTCTTC.

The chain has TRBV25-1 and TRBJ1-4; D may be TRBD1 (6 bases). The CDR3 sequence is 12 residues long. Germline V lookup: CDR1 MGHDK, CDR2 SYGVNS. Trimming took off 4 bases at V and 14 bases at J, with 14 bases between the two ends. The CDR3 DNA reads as TGTGCCAGCAGTGCGGCTCACAGGGTGCTGTTTTTT. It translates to CASSAAHRVLFF.

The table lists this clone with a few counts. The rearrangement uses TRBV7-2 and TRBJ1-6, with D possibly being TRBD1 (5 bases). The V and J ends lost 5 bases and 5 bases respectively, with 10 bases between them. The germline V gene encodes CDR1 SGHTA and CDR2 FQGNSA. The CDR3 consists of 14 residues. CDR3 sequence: CASSQTANNSPLHF. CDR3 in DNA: TGTGCCAGCAGCCAGACAGCGAATAATTCACCCCTCCACTTT.

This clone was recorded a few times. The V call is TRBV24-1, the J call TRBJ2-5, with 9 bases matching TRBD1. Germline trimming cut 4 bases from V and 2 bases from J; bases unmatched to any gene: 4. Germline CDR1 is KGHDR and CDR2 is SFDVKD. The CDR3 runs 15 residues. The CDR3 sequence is CATSDSGTGQETQYF. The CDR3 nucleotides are TGTGCCACCAGTGACTCTGGGACAGGGCAAGAGACCCAGTACTTC.

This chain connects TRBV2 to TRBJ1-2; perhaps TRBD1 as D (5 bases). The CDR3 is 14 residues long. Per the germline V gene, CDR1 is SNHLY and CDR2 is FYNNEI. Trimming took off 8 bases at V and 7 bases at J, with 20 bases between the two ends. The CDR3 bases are TGTGCCAGCCGGGAGGCAGGGCTTGCGGTTGGCTACACCTTC. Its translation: CASREAGLAVGYTF.

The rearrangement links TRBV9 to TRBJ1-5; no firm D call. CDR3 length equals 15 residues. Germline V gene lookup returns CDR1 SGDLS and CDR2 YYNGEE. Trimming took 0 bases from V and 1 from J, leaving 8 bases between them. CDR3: CASSVGVESNQPQHF. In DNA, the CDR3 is TGTGCCAGCAGCGTAGGGGTGGAGAGCAATCAGCCCCAGCATTTT.